A single sample gave rise to the 11 T cell receptor beta chains below, sequenced in a study of graft-versus-host responses after intestinal transplantation. Only in-frame clones appear in the TCRdb table, and some are missing; sequencing was by immunoSEQ multiplex PCR. Found here are more than 30,000 clones, 87% of them singletons; the top ten hold roughly 17%. Graft tissue processing released intraepithelial and lamina propria lymphocytes. Sequencing used ileum tissue, obtained almost 210 days after intestinal transplant. These receptors were obtained from a human patient who received an intestinal transplant, so some T cells may come from the graft donor.

The chain recombines TRBV7-8 with TRBJ2-1; D is uncertain. Germline V gene data show CDR1 as SGHVS and CDR2 as FQNEAQ. This CDR3 contains 13 residues. The germline V and J ends were trimmed by 2 bases and 3 bases, with 5 bases remaining between them. CDR3 sequence reads: CASSLQVYNEQFF. CDR3 DNA: TGTGCCAGCAGCTTACAGGTCTACAATGAGCAGTTCTTC. Full variable domain (rest looked up from reference TRBV7-8 and TRBJ2-1): GAGVSQSPRYKVAKRGQDVALRCDPISGHVSLFWYQQALGQGPEFLTYFQNEAQLDKSGLPSDRFFAERPEGSVSTLKIQRTQQEDSAVYLCASSLQVYNEQFFGPGTRLTVL.

V gene TRBV28 combines with J gene TRBJ1-5; 9 nucleotides match TRBD1. The CDR3 totals 15 residues. Unmatched junction bases numbered 4, after V lost 5 bases and J lost 2 bases. Looked up from germline, CDR1 is MDHEN and CDR2 is SYDVKM. CDR3: CASSLGQGRNQPQHF. The CDR3 nucleotides read TGTGCCAGCAGTCTGGGACAGGGTCGCAATCAGCCCCAGCATTTT.

The V and J genes are TRBV7-6 and TRBJ2-7; 7 bases map to TRBD1. V gave up 4 bases and J gave up 4 bases; unmatched junction bases: 7. Germline-derived CDR1 and CDR2 are SGHVS and FNYEAQ. CDR3 size: 14 residues. CDR3 sequence: CASSYDRANYEQYF. For the CDR3, the DNA is TGTGCCAGCAGCTACGACAGGGCCAATTACGAGCAGTACTTC.

The V gene is TRBV19, the J gene TRBJ2-6; D uncertain. Germline assignment: CDR1 LNHDA and CDR2 SQIVND (reference sequence). This CDR3 comprises 15 residues. Trimming removed 4 bases at V and 0 bases at J, with 7 bases between. The CDR3 bases are TGTGCCAGTAGTAAGGAGAACTCTGGGGCCAACGTCCTGACTTTC. It is translated as CASSKENSGANVLTF. Full variable domain (outside the CDR3, taken from reference TRBV19 and TRBJ2-6): DGGITQSPKYLFRKEGQNVTLSCEQNLNHDAMYWYRQDPGQGLRLIYYSQIVNDFQKGDIAEGYSVSREKKESFPLTVTSAQKNPTAFYLCASSKENSGANVLTFGAGSRLTVL.

CDR3 protein: CASSLLDRGRSPLHF. In DNA form, the CDR3 reads TGTGCCAGCAGTTTATTGGACAGGGGGCGATCACCCCTCCACTTT. The chain recombines TRBV28 with TRBJ1-6; TRBD1 matches 11 bases. V lost 1 base to trimming and J lost 10 bases; unmatched junction nucleotides: 3. The CDR3 has 15 amino acids. In germline, CDR1 is MDHEN, CDR2 SYDVKM.

This chain connects TRBV5-1 to TRBJ2-5, with 7 bases matching TRBD1. Per the germline V gene, CDR1 is SGHRS and CDR2 is YFSETQ. V shed 3 bases and J 4 bases; nucleotides not matched to a gene: 12. This CDR3 has 16 residues. The CDR3 DNA follows: TGCGCCAGCAGCTGGGATCCGGGACAGATGGGAGAGACCCAGTACTTC. Protein product: CASSWDPGQMGETQYF.

The chain employs TRBV5-4 and TRBJ2-5, with D tentatively TRBD2 (6 bases). Germline CDR1 SGHNT, CDR2 YYREEE (reference sequence). V was shortened by 6 bases and J by 0 bases, with 9 bases between the two germline ends. This CDR3 region has 13 residues. DNA of the CDR3: TGTGCCAGCACCGGGACTTACCAAGAGACCCAGTACTTC. Its translation: CASTGTYQETQYF. Full variable domain (remainder filled in from reference TRBV5-4 and TRBJ2-5): ETGVTQSPTHLIKTRGQQVTLRCSSQSGHNTVSWYQQALGQGPQFIFQYYREEENGRGNFPPRFSGLQFPNYSSELNVNALELDDSALYLCASTGTYQETQYFGPGTRLLVL.

The CDR3 loop reads CASSYMTGGSYEQYF. The CDR3 nucleotides read TGTGCCAGCAGTTACATGACAGGGGGCTCCTACGAGCAGTACTTC. This chain uses TRBV6-5 with TRBJ2-5; the match to TRBD1 covers 9 bases. The DNA end is more similar to TRBJ2-7, so the J call may be wrong. Germline values: CDR1 MNHEY, CDR2 SVGAGI. The CDR3 loop spans 15 amino acids.

The V and J genes are TRBV6-5 and TRBJ2-5, with 8 bases identical to TRBD2. The CDR3 length is 11 residues. Germline trimming cut 4 bases from V and 9 bases from J; bases unmatched to any gene: 1. In germline, CDR1 is MNHEY, CDR2 SVGAGI. This CDR3 reads CASSFSGAQYF. The CDR3 DNA follows: TGTGCCAGCAGTTTTAGCGGGGCCCAGTACTTC.

The chain is built from TRBV7-9 and TRBJ2-7; TRBD2 might be the D (5 bases). The CDR3 length is 12 residues. V gave up 6 bases and J gave up 7 bases, with 13 bases separating them. Germline values: CDR1 SEHNR, CDR2 FQNEAQ (reference sequence). CDR3 region: CASSTTRGEQYF. DNA for the CDR3: TGTGCCAGCAGTACGACGCGAGGGGAGCAGTACTTC. The variable domain in full, completed from reference TRBV7-9 and TRBJ2-7, reads DTGVSQNPRHKITKRGQNVTFRCDPISEHNRLYWYRQTLGQGPEFLTYFQNEAQLEKSRLLSDRFSAERPKGSFSTLEIQRTEQGDSAMYLCASSTTRGEQYFGPGTRLTVT.

The rearrangement links TRBV6-1 to TRBJ2-1; D call uncertain. This CDR3 is built from 13 residues. The germline V gene encodes CDR1 MNHNS and CDR2 SASEGT. Trimming took off 8 bases at V and 0 bases at J, with 8 bases between the two ends. CDR3 residues: CASDPSSYNEQFF. Written as DNA, the CDR3 is TGTGCCAGCGATCCTAGCTCCTACAATGAGCAGTTCTTC.